This TCR beta chain was documented in a study of cytomegalovirus exposure and HLA in healthy donors. Study results and limitations: Researchers reportedly found TCR beta sequences accurately predicted most subjects' HLA-A and HLA-B alleles.

With regard to this clone: Its target is unknown.

The PCR employed 60 Vbeta primers together with 13 Jbeta primers. Data came from immunoSEQ multiplex PCR; TCRdb stores just in-frame clones and leaves some out. The table lists over 65,000 clones, roughly 77% of them singletons. Trimming cost V 1 base and J 6 bases; bases outside gene matches: 7. The CDR3 has 16 residues. Per germline, CDR1 MDHEN and CDR2 SYDVKM. The sample taken for sequencing was PBMCs. The sequence was collected from a middle-aged woman in good health and CMV-seropositive. V and J are TRBV28 and TRBJ1-5, with 9 bases that match TRBD1. For the CDR3, the DNA is TGTGCCAGCAGTTTATTTCCGGACAGGGGAGGTCAGCCCCAGCATTTT. Translating it yields CASSLFPDRGGQPQHF. Variable domain in full (rest from reference TRBV28 and TRBJ1-5): DVKVTQSSRYLVKRTGEKVFLECVQDMDHENMFWYRQDPGLGLRLIYFSYDVKMKEKGDIPEGYSVSREKKERFSLILESASTNQTSMYLCASSLFPDRGGQPQHFGDGTRLSIL.